The rows below give T cell receptor beta chains drawn from one sample of a study of blood T cell repertoires in COVID-19. Sequencing was performed with immunoSEQ multiplex PCR; in TCRdb, only in-frame clones are kept and a portion is missing. The sample has fewer than 40,000 clones, 80% to 90% seen once. Sequencing was done on a sample of peripheral blood. These receptor sequences come from a man aged 60 to 75 with active COVID-19. CDR3s leave out the opening cysteine and the closing phenylalanine or tryptophan.

V: TRBV4-2; J: TRBJ1-4; CDR3: ASSAPGRGFYIEKLF
V: TRBV6-5; J: TRBJ2-2; CDR3: ASSIDGRNTGELF
V: TRBV5-8; J: TRBJ2-7; CDR3: ASDLGHHYEQY
V: TRBV11-2; J: TRBJ2-7; CDR3: ASSPSKGSGY
V: TRBV5-1; J: TRBJ2-7; CDR3: ASSLVVQPYEQY
V: TRBV4-2; J: TRBJ2-3; CDR3: ASSQVTGQSTDTQY
V: TRBV11-2; J: TRBJ1-1; CDR3: ASSTLGALNTEAF
V: TRBV20-1; J: TRBJ1-1; CDR3: SASVGQGREAF
V: TRBV19; J: TRBJ2-5; CDR3: ASSEGLAGQETQY
V: TRBV9; J: TRBJ1-1; CDR3: ASTKNWGLNTEAF
V: TRBV10-3; J: TRBJ2-3; CDR3: AISSAGITDTQY
V: TRBV28; J: TRBJ2-7; CDR3: ASSNAGYEQY
V: TRBV4-2; J: TRBJ2-1; CDR3: ASSPHPLASLDYNEQF
V: TRBV7-9; J: TRBJ1-4; CDR3: ASSFQGASEKLF
V: TRBV5-4; J: TRBJ2-3; CDR3: ASSSPGTSGTDTQY
V: TRBV5-1; J: TRBJ2-7; CDR3: ASSLAPGTDSYEQY
V: TRBV10-3; J: TRBJ1-2; CDR3: AISTEHRYT
V: TRBV10-3; J: TRBJ2-3; CDR3: ATRALGTRGTDTQY
V: TRBV27; J: TRBJ2-3; CDR3: ASADRGFADTQY
V: TRBV28; J: TRBJ2-3; CDR3: ASRPDRTYTDTQY
V: TRBV29-1; J: TRBJ2-7; CDR3: SAGQTSYEQY
V: TRBV3-1/TRBV3-2; J: TRBJ2-7; CDR3: ASSQDPAGEQY
V: TRBV3-1/TRBV3-2; J: TRBJ1-2; CDR3: ASSQDTGRYGYT
V: TRBV4-1; J: TRBJ2-7; CDR3: ASSQVLAGSYEQY
V: TRBV2; J: TRBJ1-5; CDR3: ASSRLPGLGNQPQH
V: TRBV28; J: TRBJ2-5; CDR3: ASSFGETQY
V: TRBV5-1; J: TRBJ2-1; CDR3: ASSVTSGSHEQF
V: TRBV28; J: TRBJ2-7; CDR3: ASFPRGGASYEQY
V: TRBV10-1; J: TRBJ2-3; CDR3: AVKTSGRPLPRDTQY
V: TRBV29-1; J: TRBJ2-2; CDR3: SVPSGRAGTGELF
V: TRBV5-1; J: TRBJ2-4; CDR3: ASSSSLAKNIQY
V: TRBV5-5; J: TRBJ2-3; CDR3: ASSFEQGIWTDTQY
V: TRBV3-1/TRBV3-2; J: TRBJ2-7; CDR3: ASSRSGGDYEQY